What follows are 8 T cell receptor beta chains derived from one specimen sequenced in a study of spatial heterogeneity in lung cancer. TCRdb itself ran the 5' RACE reads through MiXCR, one entry per CDR3 protein. The profile shows tens of thousands of distinct CDR3 sequences, roughly 7% of them singletons. Time point meaning: sample taken at primary tumor resection. Unsorted whole RNA from tumor, nontumor lung or frozen PBMC underwent sequencing. Sample: PBMCs, taken at surgery. These receptors all come from a female donor with early-stage non-small cell lung cancer.

V is TRBV7-9 and J is TRBJ2-7; D unclear. The germline V gene has CDR1 SEHNR and CDR2 FQNEAQ (reference sequence). This CDR3 region has 12 residues. V was trimmed by 4 bases and J by 6 bases, leaving 10 bases between them. The CDR3 DNA follows: TGTGCCAGCAGCTCCTATAGCAGCGAGCAGTACTTC. It yields the protein CASSSYSSEQYF.

This clonotype was found a few times. The rearrangement links TRBV28 to TRBJ1-6; a possible D gene is TRBD1 (6 bases). The CDR3 has 15 residues. Germline lookup yields CDR1 MDHEN and CDR2 SYDVKM. The V end lost 6 bases, the J end lost 5 bases, and 14 bases lay between the germline ends. The CDR3 here is CASRARRGNNSPLHF. The CDR3 DNA is TGTGCCAGCAGGGCGAGGAGGGGGAATAATTCACCCCTCCACTTT.

The table lists this clonotype with many counts. The chain links TRBV10-3 to TRBJ2-5; possible D gene TRBD2, 7 bases. V was cut by 10 bases and J by 3 bases, with 15 bases left in between. The CDR3 is 13 residues long. Germline CDR1 and CDR2: ENHRY and SYGVKD. The CDR3 DNA sequence: TGTGCCACCGCCCGGGGGGCCGAAGAGACCCAGTACTTC. Protein product: CATARGAEETQYF.

This clonotype occurred many times. The rearrangement links TRBV6-2 or TRBV6-3 to TRBJ1-5; maybe TRBD1 (5 bases). Trimming cost V 3 bases and J 1 base, with 16 bases left between them. Germline-derived CDR1 and CDR2 are MNHEY and SVGEGT. The CDR3 runs 17 residues. The CDR3 DNA reads as TGTGCCAGCAGTTATGGAGTACGAGGGGAGAGCAATCAGCCCCAGCATTTT. It translates to CASSYGVRGESNQPQHF.

There are a few counts of this clonotype. This chain links TRBV5-8 with TRBJ1-1; D gene unclear. V shed 3 bases and J shed 3 bases, with 15 bases lying between them. The CDR3 loop spans 15 amino acids. Germline values: CDR1 SGHTS, CDR2 YDEGEE. CDR3 in DNA: TGTGCCAGCAGCTCCCCTGGCCGTGTTGACACTGAAGCTTTCTTT. The encoded protein is CASSSPGRVDTEAFF.

Of note for this clonotype: A read error may explain this, as a much larger clone is one base away. The chain is built from TRBV5-1 and TRBJ2-2; D is undetermined. Germline V gives CDR1 SGHRS, CDR2 YFSETQ. V was shortened by 10 bases and J by 1 base, with 14 bases between the two germline ends. This CDR3 region has 14 residues. The CDR3 DNA is TGCGCCGGCACCTACGGCGGGAACACCGGGGAGCTGTTTTTT. This encodes CAGTYGGNTGELFF. Full variable domain (rest looked up from reference TRBV5-1 and TRBJ2-2): KAGVTQTPRYLIKTRGQQVTLSCSPISGHRSVSWYQQTPGQGLQFLFEYFSETQRNKGNFPGRFSGRQFSNSRSEMNVSTLELGDSALYLCAGTYGGNTGELFFGEGSRLTVL.

This clonotype was counted ten times or more. The rearrangement joins TRBV12-3 or TRBV12-4 to TRBJ2-7; perhaps TRBD2 as D (6 bases). The CDR3 sequence is 15 residues long. Trimming stripped 8 bases from V and 9 bases from J, with 26 bases between. CDR3 in DNA: TGTGCCAGCGGGGAGGCAGGGTTAAGGTTGGTGGGGCAGTACTTC. It specifies CASGEAGLRLVGQYF.

This clonotype was found a few times. The chain recombines TRBV12-3 or TRBV12-4 with TRBJ1-2; no clear D. The ends were cut back, 3 bases at V and 3 bases at J, with 8 bases in the middle. The CDR3 sequence is 13 residues long. CDR3 sequence reads: CASSFDLDYGYTF. In nucleotides, the CDR3 is TGTGCCAGCAGTTTCGATCTGGACTATGGCTACACCTTC.